The clone carrying this TCR beta chain was found once. The antigen is not known. The sample is drawn from a study of regulatory T cells in long-lasting Graves disease. Overall study findings and caveats: Persistent disease preferred TRBV28, TRBJ1-2 and TRBJ2-5; new disease, TRBV20-1 and TRBJ2-1.

CDR1 is SGHNT, CDR2 YENEEA, per germline. The CDR3 sequence is 16 residues long. V was shortened by 4 bases and J by 6 bases, with 21 bases between the two germline ends. Described time point: newly diagnosed GD, antithyroid drugs for less than 3 months. Construction of the TCR library relied on RNA isolated from PBMCs. Patients came through an endocrinology department, and that department was in Xi'an, China. Combining iRepertoire HTBI primers with Arm-PCR of CDR3 regions, the authors built TCR beta libraries. In the original processing: Throughout the samples, researchers identified 50 to 75 TRBV and approximately 14 TRBJ segments. Using its own MiXCR run on the multiplex PCR reads, TCRdb lists one record per CDR3 protein. The V and J calls and clone size come from TCRdb's table, not from the authors' own analysis. This sample has 540,000 or so distinct CDR3 sequences, with approximately 12% found just once.

This same sample was also part of a study on T cells in Graves' hyperthyroidism and ophthalmopathy. This second study notes: Ophthalmopathy got predicted by the model a median roughly 6.1 months before its onset.

The TCR originated in a man aged 25 to 45 with Graves disease. This chain uses TRBV11-3 with TRBJ1-1; no clear D. Sequenced here: peripheral blood mononuclear cells (PBMCs), sampled at new diagnosis, from a patient treated with antithyroid drugs. The CDR3 is CASSYPLAHPGAEAFF. The CDR3, as DNA: TGTGCCAGCAGCTACCCTCTGGCCCACCCTGGAGCTGAAGCTTTCTTT.